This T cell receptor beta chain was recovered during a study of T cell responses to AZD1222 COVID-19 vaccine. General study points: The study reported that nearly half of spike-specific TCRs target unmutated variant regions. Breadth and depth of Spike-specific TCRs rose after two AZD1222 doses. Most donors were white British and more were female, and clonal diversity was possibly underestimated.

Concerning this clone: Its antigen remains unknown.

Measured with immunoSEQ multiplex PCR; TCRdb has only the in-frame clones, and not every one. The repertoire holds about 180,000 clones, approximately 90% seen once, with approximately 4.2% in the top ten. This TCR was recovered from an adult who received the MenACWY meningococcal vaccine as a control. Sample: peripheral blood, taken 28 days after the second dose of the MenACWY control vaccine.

CDR3 bases: TGTGCCAGCAGTCTCCATGGCGAGCAGTACTTC. Its translation is CASSLHGEQYF. This chain links TRBV6-5 with TRBJ2-7; no firm D call. CDR3 length: 11 amino acids. Germline V CDR1 and CDR2: MNHEY, SVGAGI. The V gene lost 5 bases and the J gene lost 6 bases, with 8 bases spanning the gap.